This TCR beta chain was identified in a study of siplizumab effects on memory and regulatory T cells. Study findings and constraints: Siplizumab gave mappable alloreactive CD4+ clones an average Treg-derived fraction of about 70%, against around 27% in controls.

CDR3 size: 17 residues. V was cut by 7 bases and J by 4 bases, with 25 bases left in between. Germline V lookup: CDR1 LNHDA, CDR2 SQIVND (reference sequence). TCRdb keeps only in-frame clones here, not all; method: immunoSEQ multiplex PCR. Among around 83,000 clones listed, about nine tenths were seen once. A note on this clone: The antigen remains unidentified.

The TCR sequence derives from a human donor in good health. The sample was CD4+ T cells sorted from blood. J is TRBJ1-1 and V is TRBV19; perhaps TRBD1 as D (5 bases). The CDR3, as DNA: TGTGCCAGTATCTCGCATCCCCCCACGGCGAGGGGCACTGAAGCTTTCTTT. The encoded protein is CASISHPPTARGTEAFF.